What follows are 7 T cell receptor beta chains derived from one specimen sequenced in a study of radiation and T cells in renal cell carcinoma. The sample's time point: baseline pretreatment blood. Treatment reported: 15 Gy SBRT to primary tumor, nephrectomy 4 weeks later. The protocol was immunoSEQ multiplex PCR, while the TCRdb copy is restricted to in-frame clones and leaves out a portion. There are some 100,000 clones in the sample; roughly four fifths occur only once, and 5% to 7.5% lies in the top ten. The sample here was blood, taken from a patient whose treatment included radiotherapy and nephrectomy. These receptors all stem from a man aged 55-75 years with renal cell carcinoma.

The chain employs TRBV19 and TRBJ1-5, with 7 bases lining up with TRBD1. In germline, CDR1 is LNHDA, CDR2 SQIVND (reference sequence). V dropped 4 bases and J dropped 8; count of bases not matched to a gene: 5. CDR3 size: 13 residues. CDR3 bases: TGTGCCAGTAGTACGACAGGGACCGAGCCCCAGCATTTT. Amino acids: CASSTTGTEPQHF.

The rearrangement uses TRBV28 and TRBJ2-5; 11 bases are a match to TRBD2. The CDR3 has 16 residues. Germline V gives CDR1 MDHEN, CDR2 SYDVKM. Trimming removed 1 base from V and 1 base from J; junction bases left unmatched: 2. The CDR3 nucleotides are TGTGCCAGCAGTTTATCACTAGCGGGAGCCCAAGAGACCCAGTACTTC. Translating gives CASSLSLAGAQETQYF. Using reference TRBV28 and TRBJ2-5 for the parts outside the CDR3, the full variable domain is DVKVTQSSRYLVKRTGEKVFLECVQDMDHENMFWYRQDPGLGLRLIYFSYDVKMKEKGDIPEGYSVSREKKERFSLILESASTNQTSMYLCASSLSLAGAQETQYFGPGTRLLVL.

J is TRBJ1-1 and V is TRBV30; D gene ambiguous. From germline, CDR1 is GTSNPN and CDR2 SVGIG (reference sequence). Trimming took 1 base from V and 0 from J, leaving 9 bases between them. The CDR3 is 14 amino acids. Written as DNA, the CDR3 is TGTGCCTGGAGTGAGATATCCCTGAACACTGAAGCTTTCTTT. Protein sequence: CAWSEISLNTEAFF.

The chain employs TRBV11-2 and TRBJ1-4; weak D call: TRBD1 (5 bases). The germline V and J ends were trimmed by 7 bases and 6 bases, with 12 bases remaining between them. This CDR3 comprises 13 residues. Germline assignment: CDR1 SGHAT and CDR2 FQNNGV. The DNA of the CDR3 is TGTGCCAGCAAAAGACGGGGCGATGAAAAACTGTTTTTT. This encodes CASKRRGDEKLFF.

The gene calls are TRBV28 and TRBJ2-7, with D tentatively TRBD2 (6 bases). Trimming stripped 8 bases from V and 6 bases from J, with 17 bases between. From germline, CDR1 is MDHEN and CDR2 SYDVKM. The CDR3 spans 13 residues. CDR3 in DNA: TGTGCCAGCGTAAGACCGGGAGCGCCCGAGCAGTACTTC. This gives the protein CASVRPGAPEQYF.

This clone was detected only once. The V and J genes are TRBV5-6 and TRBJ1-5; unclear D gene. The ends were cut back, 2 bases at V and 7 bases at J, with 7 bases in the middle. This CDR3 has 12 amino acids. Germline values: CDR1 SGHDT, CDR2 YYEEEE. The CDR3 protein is CASSFLGQPQHF. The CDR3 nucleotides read TGTGCCAGCAGCTTCTTAGGACAGCCCCAGCATTTT.

CDR3 sequence (DNA): TGTGCCAGCTCGGGAGCCCCGAACACCGGGGAGCTGTTTTTT. This codes for CASSGAPNTGELFF. The chain has TRBV11-3 and TRBJ2-2; a possible D gene is TRBD2 (6 bases). There are 14 residues in the CDR3. V shed 8 bases and J shed 0 bases, with 10 bases lying between them. Germline CDR1 reads SGHNT; CDR2 reads YENEEA.